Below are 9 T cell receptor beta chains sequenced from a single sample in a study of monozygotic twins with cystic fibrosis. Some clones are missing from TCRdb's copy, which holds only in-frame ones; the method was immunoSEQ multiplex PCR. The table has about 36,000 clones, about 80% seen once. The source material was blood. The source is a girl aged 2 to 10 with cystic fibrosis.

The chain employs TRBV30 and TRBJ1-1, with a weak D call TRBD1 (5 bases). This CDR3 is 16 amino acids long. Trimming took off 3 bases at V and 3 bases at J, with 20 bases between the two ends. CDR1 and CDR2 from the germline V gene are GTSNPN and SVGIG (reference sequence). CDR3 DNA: TGTGCCTGGAGAGGAGGGACCAAGAGTGCGGACACTGAAGCTTTCTTT. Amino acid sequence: CAWRGGTKSADTEAFF. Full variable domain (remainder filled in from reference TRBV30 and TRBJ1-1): SQTIHQWPATLVQPVGSPLSLECTVEGTSNPNLYWYRQAAGRGLQLLFYSVGIGQISSEVPQNLSASRPQDRQFILSSKKLLLSDSGFYLCAWRGGTKSADTEAFFGQGTRLTVV.

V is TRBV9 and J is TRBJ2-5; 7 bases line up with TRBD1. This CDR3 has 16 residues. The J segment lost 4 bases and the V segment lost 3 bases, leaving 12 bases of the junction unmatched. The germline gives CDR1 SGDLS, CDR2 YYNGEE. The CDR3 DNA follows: TGTGCCAGCAGCGCCGGGACAGTCTATGTAGGAGAGACCCAGTACTTC. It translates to CASSAGTVYVGETQYF.

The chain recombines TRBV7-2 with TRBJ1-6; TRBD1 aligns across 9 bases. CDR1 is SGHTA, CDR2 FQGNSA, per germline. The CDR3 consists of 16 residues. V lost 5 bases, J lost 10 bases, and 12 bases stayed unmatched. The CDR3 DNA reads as TGTGCCAGCAGCGCCGCCGGGACAGGGTCAGGGTCACCCCTCCACTTT. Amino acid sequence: CASSAAGTGSGSPLHF.

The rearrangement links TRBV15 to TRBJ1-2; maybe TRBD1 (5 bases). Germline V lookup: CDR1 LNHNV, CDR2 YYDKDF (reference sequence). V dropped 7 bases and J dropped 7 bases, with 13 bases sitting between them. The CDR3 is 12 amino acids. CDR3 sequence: CATTRGQGGYTF. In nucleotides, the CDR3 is TGTGCCACCACTCGTGGGCAGGGTGGCTACACCTTC.

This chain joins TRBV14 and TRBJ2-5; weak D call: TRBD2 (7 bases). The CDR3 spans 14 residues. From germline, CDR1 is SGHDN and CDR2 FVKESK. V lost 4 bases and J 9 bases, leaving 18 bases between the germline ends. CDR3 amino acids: CASSPLGAGAAQYF. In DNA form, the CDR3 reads TGTGCCAGCAGCCCCCTGGGGGCGGGGGCGGCCCAGTACTTC.

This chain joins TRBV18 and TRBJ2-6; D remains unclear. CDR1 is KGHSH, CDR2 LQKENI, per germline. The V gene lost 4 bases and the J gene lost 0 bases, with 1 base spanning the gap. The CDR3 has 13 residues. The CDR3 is CASSLSGANVLTF. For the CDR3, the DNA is TGTGCCAGCTCACTCTCTGGGGCCAACGTCCTGACTTTC.

CDR3 sequence: CASSYGTGDEQYF. As DNA, the CDR3 is TGTGCCAGCAGCTACGGGACAGGGGACGAGCAGTACTTC. The V call is TRBV11-2, the J call TRBJ2-7, with TRBD1 identical over 10 bases. This CDR3 has 13 residues. Trimming removed 4 bases from V and 5 bases from J; junction bases left unmatched: 2. CDR1 and CDR2 (germline): SGHAT, FQNNGV. Full variable domain (remainder filled in from reference TRBV11-2 and TRBJ2-7): EAGVAQSPRYKIIEKRQSVAFWCNPISGHATLYWYQQILGQGPKLLIQFQNNGVVDDSQLPKDRFSAERLKGVDSTLKIQPAKLEDSAVYLCASSYGTGDEQYFGPGTRLTVT.

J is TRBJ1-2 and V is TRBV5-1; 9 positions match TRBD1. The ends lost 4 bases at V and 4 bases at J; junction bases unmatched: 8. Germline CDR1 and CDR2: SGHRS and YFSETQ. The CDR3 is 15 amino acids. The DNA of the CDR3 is TGCGCCAGCAGCCCAGGACAGGGGACCTCCTATGGCTACACCTTC. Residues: CASSPGQGTSYGYTF.

The CDR3 DNA reads TGTGCCAGCAGCTACCGGACAGGGGGGTACTACGAGCAGTACTTC. It codes for CASSYRTGGYYEQYF. V gene TRBV5-6 combines with J gene TRBJ2-7; TRBD1 aligns across 10 bases. V shed 3 bases and J 3 bases; nucleotides not matched to a gene: 6. The CDR3 has 15 residues. Looked up from germline, CDR1 is SGHDT and CDR2 is YYEEEE. The full variable domain, completed using reference TRBV5-6 and TRBJ2-7, is DAGVTQSPTHLIKTRGQQVTLRCSPKSGHDTVSWYQQALGQGPQFIFQYYEEEERQRGNFPDRFSGHQFPNYSSELNVNALLLGDSALYLCASSYRTGGYYEQYFGPGTRLTVT.